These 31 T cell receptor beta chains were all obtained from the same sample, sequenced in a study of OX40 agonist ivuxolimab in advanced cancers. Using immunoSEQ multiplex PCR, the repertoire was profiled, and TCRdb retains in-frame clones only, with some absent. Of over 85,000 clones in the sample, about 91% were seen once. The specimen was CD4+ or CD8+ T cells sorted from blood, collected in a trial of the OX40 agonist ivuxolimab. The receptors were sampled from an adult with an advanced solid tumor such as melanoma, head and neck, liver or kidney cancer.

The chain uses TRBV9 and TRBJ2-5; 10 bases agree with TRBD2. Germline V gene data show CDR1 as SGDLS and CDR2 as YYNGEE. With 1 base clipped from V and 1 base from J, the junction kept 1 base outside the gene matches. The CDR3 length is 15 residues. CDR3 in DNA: TGTGCCAGCAGCGTATCTAGCGGGGGCCAAGAGACCCAGTACTTC. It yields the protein CASSVSSGGQETQYF.

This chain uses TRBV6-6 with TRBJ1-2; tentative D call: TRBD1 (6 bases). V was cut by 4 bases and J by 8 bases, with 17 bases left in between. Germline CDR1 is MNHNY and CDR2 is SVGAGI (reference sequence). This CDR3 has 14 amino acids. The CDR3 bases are TGTGCCAGCAGTTCAGGACAGCTCAAAGGAGGCTACACCTTC. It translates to CASSSGQLKGGYTF.

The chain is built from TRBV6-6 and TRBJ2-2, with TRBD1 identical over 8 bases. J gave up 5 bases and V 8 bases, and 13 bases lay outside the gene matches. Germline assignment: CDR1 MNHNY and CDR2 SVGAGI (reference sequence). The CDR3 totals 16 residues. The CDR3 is CASSLTGTGGTGELFF. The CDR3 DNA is TGTGCCAGCTCCCTCACCGGGACAGGCGGAACCGGGGAGCTGTTTTTT.

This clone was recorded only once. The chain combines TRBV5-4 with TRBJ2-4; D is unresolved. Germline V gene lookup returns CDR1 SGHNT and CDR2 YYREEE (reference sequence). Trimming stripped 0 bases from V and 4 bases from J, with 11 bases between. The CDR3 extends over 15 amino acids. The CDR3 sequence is CASSLAVAGKNIQYF. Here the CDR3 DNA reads TGTGCCAGCAGCTTGGCAGTCGCCGGAAAAAACATTCAGTACTTC.

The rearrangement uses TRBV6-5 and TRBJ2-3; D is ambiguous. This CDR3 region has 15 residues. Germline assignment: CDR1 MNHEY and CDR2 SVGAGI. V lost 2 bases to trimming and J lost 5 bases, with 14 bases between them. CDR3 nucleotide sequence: TGTGCCAGCAGTTACGGTGGGCTCCTCTTAGATACGCAGTATTTT. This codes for CASSYGGLLLDTQYF.

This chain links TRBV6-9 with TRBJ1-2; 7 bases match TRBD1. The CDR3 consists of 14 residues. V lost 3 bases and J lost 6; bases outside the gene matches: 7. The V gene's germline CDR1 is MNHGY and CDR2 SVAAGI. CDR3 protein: CASSYSTGLNGYTF. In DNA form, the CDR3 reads TGTGCCAGCAGTTACTCGACAGGGCTAAATGGCTACACCTTC.

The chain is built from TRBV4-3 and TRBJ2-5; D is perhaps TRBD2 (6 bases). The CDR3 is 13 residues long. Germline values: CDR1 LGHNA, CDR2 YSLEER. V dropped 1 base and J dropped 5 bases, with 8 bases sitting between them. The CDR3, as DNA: TGCGCCAGCAGCCAAGGACTAGGGGAGACCCAGTACTTC. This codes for CASSQGLGETQYF.

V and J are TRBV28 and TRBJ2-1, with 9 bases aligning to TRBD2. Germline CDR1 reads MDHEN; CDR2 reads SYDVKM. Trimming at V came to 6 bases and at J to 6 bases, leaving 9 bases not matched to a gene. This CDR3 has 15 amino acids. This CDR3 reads CASRIPGLAINEQFF. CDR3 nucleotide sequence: TGTGCCAGCAGGATTCCGGGACTAGCCATCAATGAGCAGTTCTTC.

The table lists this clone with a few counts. This CDR3 reads CASSRSGSQETQYF. In DNA, the CDR3 is TGTGCCAGCAGCCGCAGCGGGAGTCAAGAGACCCAGTACTTC. V and J are TRBV5-4 and TRBJ2-5; TRBD2 matches 8 bases. CDR1 and CDR2 from the germline V gene are SGHNT and YYREEE (reference sequence). The CDR3 is 14 amino acids. V shed 4 bases, J shed 2 bases, and the junction held 4 bases outside the gene matches.

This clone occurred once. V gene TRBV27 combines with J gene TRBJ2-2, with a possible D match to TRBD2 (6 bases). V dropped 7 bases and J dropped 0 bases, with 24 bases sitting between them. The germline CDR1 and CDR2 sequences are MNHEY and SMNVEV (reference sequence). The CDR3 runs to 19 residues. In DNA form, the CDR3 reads TGTGCCAGCACCCCAGCCCTCGGGGGTGGACTCGCGAACACCGGGGAGCTGTTTTTT. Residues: CASTPALGGGLANTGELFF.

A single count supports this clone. The CDR3: CASSLRGGYNEQFF. CDR3 nucleotide sequence: TGTGCCAGCAGTTTAAGGGGCGGCTACAATGAGCAGTTCTTC. V gene TRBV28 combines with J gene TRBJ2-1; maybe TRBD1 (5 bases). CDR1 is MDHEN, CDR2 SYDVKM, per germline. The V gene lost 2 bases and the J gene lost 3 bases, with 8 bases spanning the gap. The CDR3 runs to 14 residues.

The CDR3 nucleotides are TGTGCCAGCAGCGTAGACGGGAACCCTTACAATGAGCAGTTCTTC. Residues: CASSVDGNPYNEQFF. V usage is TRBV9 and J usage is TRBJ2-1; maybe TRBD2 (5 bases). Germline V CDR1 and CDR2: SGDLS, YYNGEE. Trimming took off 0 bases at V and 4 bases at J, with 11 bases between the two ends. The CDR3 spans 15 residues.

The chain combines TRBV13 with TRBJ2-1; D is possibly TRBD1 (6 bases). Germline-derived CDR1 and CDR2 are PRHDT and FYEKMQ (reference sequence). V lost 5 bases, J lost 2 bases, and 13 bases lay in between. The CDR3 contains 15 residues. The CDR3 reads CASSPNRDPYNEQFF. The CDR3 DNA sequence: TGTGCCAGCAGCCCCAACAGGGATCCCTACAATGAGCAGTTCTTC.

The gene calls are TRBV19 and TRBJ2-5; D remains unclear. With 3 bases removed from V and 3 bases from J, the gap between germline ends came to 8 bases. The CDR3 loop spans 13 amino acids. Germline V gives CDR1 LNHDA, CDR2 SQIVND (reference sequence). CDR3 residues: CASSIRPKETQYF. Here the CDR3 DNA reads TGTGCCAGTAGTATCCGGCCGAAAGAGACCCAGTACTTC.

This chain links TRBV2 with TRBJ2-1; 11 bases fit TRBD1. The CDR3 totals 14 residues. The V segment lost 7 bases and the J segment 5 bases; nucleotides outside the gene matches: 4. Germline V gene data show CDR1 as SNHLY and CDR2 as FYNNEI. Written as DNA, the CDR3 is TGTGCCAGCAACCGGGACAGGGGGGACAATGAGCAGTTCTTC. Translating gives CASNRDRGDNEQFF. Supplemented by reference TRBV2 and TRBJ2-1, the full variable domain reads EPEVTQTPSHQVTQMGQEVILRCVPISNHLYFYWYRQILGQKVEFLVSFYNNEISEKSEIFDDQFSVERPDGSNFTLKIRSTKLEDSAMYFCASNRDRGDNEQFFGPGTRLTVL.

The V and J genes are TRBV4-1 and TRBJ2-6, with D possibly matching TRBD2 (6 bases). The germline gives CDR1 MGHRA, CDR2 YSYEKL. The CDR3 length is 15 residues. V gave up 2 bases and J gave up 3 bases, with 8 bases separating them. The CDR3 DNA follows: TGCGCCAGCAGCCAACCGGGGGTTGGGGCCAACGTCCTGACTTTC. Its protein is CASSQPGVGANVLTF.

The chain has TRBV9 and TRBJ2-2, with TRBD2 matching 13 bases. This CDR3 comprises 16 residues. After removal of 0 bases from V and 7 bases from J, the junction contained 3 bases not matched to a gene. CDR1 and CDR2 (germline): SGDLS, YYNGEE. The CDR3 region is CASSVGTSGSHGELFF. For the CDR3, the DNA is TGTGCCAGCAGCGTAGGGACTAGCGGGAGCCACGGGGAGCTGTTTTTT.

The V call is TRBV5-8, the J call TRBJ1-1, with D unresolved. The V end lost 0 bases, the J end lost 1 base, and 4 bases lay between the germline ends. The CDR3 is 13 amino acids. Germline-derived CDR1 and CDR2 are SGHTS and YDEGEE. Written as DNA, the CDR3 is TGTGCCAGCAGCTTGGTCTCGAACACTGAAGCTTTCTTT. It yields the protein CASSLVSNTEAFF. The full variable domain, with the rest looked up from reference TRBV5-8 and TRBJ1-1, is EAGVTQSPTHLIKTRGQQATLRCSPISGHTSVYWYQQALGLGLQFLLWYDEGEERNRGNFPPRFSGRQFPNYSSELNVNALELEDSALYLCASSLVSNTEAFFGQGTRLTVV.

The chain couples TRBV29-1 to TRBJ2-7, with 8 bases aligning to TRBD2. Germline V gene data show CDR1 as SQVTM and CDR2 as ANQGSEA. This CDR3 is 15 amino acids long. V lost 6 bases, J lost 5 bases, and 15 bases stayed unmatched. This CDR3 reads CSVKTTSGGGDEQYF. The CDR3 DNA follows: TGCAGCGTGAAAACTACTAGCGGAGGGGGGGACGAGCAGTACTTC.

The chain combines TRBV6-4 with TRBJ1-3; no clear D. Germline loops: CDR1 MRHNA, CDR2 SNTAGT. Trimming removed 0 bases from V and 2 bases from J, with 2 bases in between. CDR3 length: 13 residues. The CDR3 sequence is CASSDSPGNTIYF. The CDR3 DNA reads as TGTGCCAGCAGTGACTCTCCTGGAAACACCATATATTTT.

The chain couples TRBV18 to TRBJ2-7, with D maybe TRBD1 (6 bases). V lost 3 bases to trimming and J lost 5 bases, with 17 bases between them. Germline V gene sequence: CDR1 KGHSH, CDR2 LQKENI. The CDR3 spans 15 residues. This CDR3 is CASSPDSLRVDEQYF. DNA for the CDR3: TGTGCCAGCTCACCGGACAGTTTGAGGGTCGACGAGCAGTACTTC. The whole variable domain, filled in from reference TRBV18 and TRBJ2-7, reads NAGVMQNPRHLVRRRGQEARLRCSPMKGHSHVYWYRQLPEEGLKFMVYLQKENIIDESGMPKERFSAEFPKEGPSILRIQQVVRGDSAAYFCASSPDSLRVDEQYFGPGTRLTVT.

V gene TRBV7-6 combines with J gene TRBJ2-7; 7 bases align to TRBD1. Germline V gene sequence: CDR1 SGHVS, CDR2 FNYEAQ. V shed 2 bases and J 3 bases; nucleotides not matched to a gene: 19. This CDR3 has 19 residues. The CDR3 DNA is TGTGCCAGCAGCTTATACCCCTCGGGCCTCACAGGGGTGGACTACGAGCAGTACTTC. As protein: CASSLYPSGLTGVDYEQYF.

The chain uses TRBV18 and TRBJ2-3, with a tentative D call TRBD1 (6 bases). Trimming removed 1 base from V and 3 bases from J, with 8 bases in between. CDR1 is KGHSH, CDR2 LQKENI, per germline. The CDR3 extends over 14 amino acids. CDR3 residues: CASSPLDRTDTQYF. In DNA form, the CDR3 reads TGTGCCAGCTCACCACTGGACAGAACAGATACGCAGTATTTT.

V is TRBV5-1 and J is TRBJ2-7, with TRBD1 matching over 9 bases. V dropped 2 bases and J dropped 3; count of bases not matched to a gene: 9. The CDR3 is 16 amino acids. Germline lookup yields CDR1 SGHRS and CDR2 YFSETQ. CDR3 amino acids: CASSLGTGSSVYEQYF. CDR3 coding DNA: TGCGCCAGCAGCTTAGGGACAGGGTCCAGCGTCTACGAGCAGTACTTC.

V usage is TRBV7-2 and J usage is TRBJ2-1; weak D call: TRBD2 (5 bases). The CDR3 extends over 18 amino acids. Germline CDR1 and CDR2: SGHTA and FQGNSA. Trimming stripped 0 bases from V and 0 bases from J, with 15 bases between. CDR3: CASSLAGPRGLSYNEQFF. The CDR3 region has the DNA TGTGCCAGCAGCTTAGCGGGCCCACGAGGACTCTCCTACAATGAGCAGTTCTTC.

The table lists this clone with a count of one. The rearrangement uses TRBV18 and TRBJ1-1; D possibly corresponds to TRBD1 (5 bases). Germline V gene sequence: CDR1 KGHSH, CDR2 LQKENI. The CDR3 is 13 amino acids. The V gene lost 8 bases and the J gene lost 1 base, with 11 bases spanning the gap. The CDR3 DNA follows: TGTGCCAGCACCGGGGGAAGGAACACTGAAGCTTTCTTT. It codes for CASTGGRNTEAFF.

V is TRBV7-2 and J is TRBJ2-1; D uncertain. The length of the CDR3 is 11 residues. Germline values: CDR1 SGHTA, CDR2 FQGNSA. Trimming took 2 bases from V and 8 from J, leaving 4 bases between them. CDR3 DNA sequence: TGTGCCAGCAGCTTATCCCATGAGCAGTTCTTC. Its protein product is CASSLSHEQFF. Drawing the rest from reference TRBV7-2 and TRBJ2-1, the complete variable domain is GAGVSQSPSNKVTEKGKDVELRCDPISGHTALYWYRQSLGQGLEFLIYFQGNSAPDKSGLPSDRFSAERTGGSVSTLTIQRTQQEDSAVYLCASSLSHEQFFGPGTRLTVL.

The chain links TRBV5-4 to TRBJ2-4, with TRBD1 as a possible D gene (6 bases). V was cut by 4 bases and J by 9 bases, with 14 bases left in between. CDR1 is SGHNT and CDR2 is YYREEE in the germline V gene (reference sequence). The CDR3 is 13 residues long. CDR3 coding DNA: TGTGCCAGCAGCGGATCAGGGGTGCCCATTCAGTACTTC. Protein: CASSGSGVPIQYF.

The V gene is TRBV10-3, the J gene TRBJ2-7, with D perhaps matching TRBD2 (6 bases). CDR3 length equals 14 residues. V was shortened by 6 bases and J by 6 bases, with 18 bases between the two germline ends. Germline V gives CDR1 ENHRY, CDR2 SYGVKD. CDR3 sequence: CAIRTASDEGEQYF. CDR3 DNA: TGTGCCATCAGGACCGCTAGCGATGAGGGCGAGCAGTACTTC.

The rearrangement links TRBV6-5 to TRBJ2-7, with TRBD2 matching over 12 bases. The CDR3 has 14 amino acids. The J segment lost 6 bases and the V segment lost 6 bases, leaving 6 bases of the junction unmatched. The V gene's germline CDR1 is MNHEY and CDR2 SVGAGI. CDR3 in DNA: TGTGCCAGCAGCCAGACTAGCGGGAGATCCGAGCAGTACTTC. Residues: CASSQTSGRSEQYF.

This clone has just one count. This chain's CDR3 is CSVKTGDTQYF. For the CDR3, the DNA is TGCAGCGTCAAGACAGGGGATACGCAGTATTTT. The gene calls are TRBV29-1 and TRBJ2-3, with 7 bases that match TRBD1. This CDR3 comprises 11 residues. V dropped 6 bases and J dropped 6; count of bases not matched to a gene: 3. CDR1 is SQVTM and CDR2 is ANQGSEA in the germline V gene.